Shown below are 3 T cell receptor beta chains from a single sample sequenced in a study of cytomegalovirus exposure and HLA in healthy donors. The PCR was carried out with 60 Vbeta primers and 13 Jbeta primers. The assay was immunoSEQ multiplex PCR, and TCRdb's table has in-frame clones only and misses some. The sample includes approximately 92,000 clones, about 86% of them seen just once. The sample comprised PBMCs. The origin of the receptors is a woman aged 70-85 years in good health and CMV-seropositive.

Regarding this clone: Mismatch with germline at one junction end may stem from a read error. J is TRBJ2-3 and V is TRBV7-9; the match to TRBD2 covers 10 bases. The germline V gene has CDR1 SEHNR and CDR2 FQNEAQ (reference sequence). The CDR3 extends over 15 amino acids. The CDR3 spells CSSSFGLADTDTQYF. The CDR3 coding sequence is TGTTCCAGCAGCTTCGGACTAGCGGACACAGATACGCAGTATTTT.

This sequence joins TRBV9 and TRBJ2-7; 12 nucleotides line up with TRBD1. The CDR3 totals 15 residues. The J segment lost 9 bases and the V segment lost 6 bases, leaving 13 bases of the junction unmatched. CDR1 is SGDLS and CDR2 is YYNGEE in the germline V gene. CDR3 sequence reads: CASTNPPGQGAVQYF. The CDR3 region has the DNA TGTGCCAGCACCAATCCTCCGGGACAGGGGGCTGTGCAGTACTTC.

This clone showed up just once. This chain joins TRBV11-2 and TRBJ2-1; a possible D gene is TRBD2 (5 bases). V dropped 0 bases and J dropped 15 bases, with 12 bases sitting between them. The CDR3 runs 12 residues. In germline, CDR1 is SGHAT, CDR2 FQNNGV. The CDR3 DNA reads TGTGCCAGCAGCTTAGACAGAGCGGTAGGGTTCTTC. Encoded protein: CASSLDRAVGFF.